Given below is one T cell receptor (beta chain) in context. Its antigen specificity is not known. Base qualities were left out, and no much larger clone turns up one base away. This record belongs to a study of PD-1 blockade in classical Hodgkin lymphoma (dated by TCRdb to the early 2020s). Concerning the study at large: Nivolumab dosing was 3 mg/kg intravenously every 2 weeks, continuing until either disease progression or unacceptable toxicity. A peripheral blood immune signature of response to PD-1 blockade in classical Hodgkin lymphoma was defined using TCR beta sequencing and CyTOF. Points the paper makes about the study in general: CD4+ but not CD8+ TCR diversity rose significantly by C4D1 (p=0.0027 vs p=0.16), most apparent in complete responders (p=0.02). Among trial patients, those achieving complete response had baseline diversity similar to that of newly diagnosed patients, while diversity was significantly lower in partial responders and progressors. Lower diversity was observed in patients in whom nivolumab was started less than 1 year after ASCT, and these patients were excluded from later analyses so that confounding by immune reconstitution would be avoided. Baseline TCR diversity was reported to be lower in newly diagnosed patients than in healthy donors and to be lower still in relapsed/refractory patients. Only a single clinical trial cohort was studied, and what caused the repertoire differences, possibly disease activity or prior therapy, remained undefined.

CDR1 SGHVS and CDR2 FQNEAQ were looked up in the germline V gene. The cysteine opens and the phenylalanine closes a CDR3 of 13 amino acids. Only the CDR3 DNA is retained, 39 bases long and in frame from the first base. V and J are truncated by 9 bases and 3 bases respectively, leaving an intervening sequence of 15 bases. The intended sense of this specimen's time point label: cycle 2 day 1 (C2D1) of nivolumab. Every trial patient had relapsed following autologous stem cell transplantation, and prior brentuximab vedotin exposure was what differed among cohorts A, B and C. The trial cohort included 50 or so patients with relapsed/refractory classical Hodgkin lymphoma, and each patient had a best overall response of complete response, partial response or progressive disease. In the multi-cohort phase II CheckMate 205 trial, trial patients received single-agent nivolumab. An independent review committee assessed best overall response using the 2007 International Working Group response criteria. Trial PBMCs were collected just before the start of nivolumab (C1D1) and during therapy at cycle 2 day 1 and cycle 4 day 1. After peripheral blood was drawn into 8 mL Vacutainer Cell Preparation Tubes, PBMCs were isolated by centrifugation and then cryopreserved.

Genomic DNA was isolated using the Qiagen DNeasy kit from unsorted PBMCs as well as from negatively selected CD4+ and CD8+ fractions. TCR beta CDR3 regions were subjected to amplification by immunoSEQ multiplex PCR with primers that anneal to V and J segments. Amplification bias was minimized using a synthetic immune receptor repertoire, and residual bias was removed computationally after sequencing. Regarding the original processing steps: Custom Python scripts were used to quantify repertoire diversity as the Shannon entropy index. The unsorted, CD4+ and CD8+ repertoires were each analyzed separately, with the exception of combined analyses, where CD4+ and CD8+ sequences were merged in silico. A clone counted as expanded when the clone's frequency after treatment rose at least 2-fold relative to C1D1, and clones undetected at baseline were given a pseudocount of 0.5. Singleton clones were defined as clones with 0 or 1 copy at C1D1, and non-singleton clones were defined as clones with 2 or more copies. By matching protein sequences in sorted samples from the same patient, clones expanded in unsorted samples were annotated as CD4+, CD8+ or unknown. Wilcoxon tests were applied to paired samples to test diversity changes from C1D1 to C4D1. This is the immuneACCESS table as TCRdb keeps it, with only in-frame sequences that have V and J called. A part of the clones is gone; compared with another copy, unresolved V genes explain less than half, and the rest is unexplained. V and J calls plus clone size are reproduced from that table; the DNA served to infer D and trimming. The sample yields 80,000 to 100,000 clones; roughly 80% were counted once. The ten largest clones add up to approximately 15% of the sample.

The chain is assembled from TRBV7-8 and TRBJ2-7, with TRBD1 tentatively as D gene (6 bases match). The clonotype was recovered from a human donor with classical Hodgkin lymphoma. The starting material was peripheral blood mononuclear cells (PBMCs), obtained before the second cycle of nivolumab. The CDR3 here reads CASMEPGVYEQYF. The DNA reads TGTGCCAGTATGGAGCCAGGGGTCTACGAGCAGTACTTC.